The 16 T cell receptor beta chains presented below share a single source sample, sequenced in a study of regulatory T cells in long-lasting Graves disease. Time point defined: newly diagnosed GD, antithyroid drugs for less than 3 months. PBMC-derived RNA was used for the TCR library. Arm-PCR of CDR3 regions with iRepertoire HTBI primers generated TCR beta libraries. One entry per CDR3 protein, called by TCRdb with MiXCR from the multiplex PCR reads. The repertoire holds 500,000 to 700,000 distinct CDR3 sequences, with around 17% as singletons. The sample was also reused in another study, on T cells in Graves' hyperthyroidism and ophthalmopathy.

The source material was peripheral blood mononuclear cells (PBMCs), sampled at new diagnosis, from a patient treated with antithyroid drugs. The receptor set was obtained from a woman in her 30s with Graves disease.

This clonotype showed up just a few times. CDR3 DNA sequence: TGTGCCTGGAGTTCAACCTCAGCTAGGGTTGGCAATCAGCCCCAGCATTTT. Residues: CAWSSTSARVGNQPQHF. The rearrangement uses TRBV30 and TRBJ1-5; the D is unclear. V was pared by 2 bases and J by 2 bases, with 19 bases between. The germline V gene has CDR1 GTSNPN and CDR2 SVGIG (reference sequence). This CDR3 spans 17 amino acids.

This clonotype was found many times. The chain joins TRBV12-3 or TRBV12-4 to TRBJ1-6; D is perhaps TRBD1 (6 bases). The CDR3 has 14 amino acids. V lost 0 bases, J lost 9 bases, and 9 bases lay in between. The CDR3 DNA sequence: TGTGCCAGCAGTTTAGCCGGGGGCAGTTCACCCCTCCACTTT. It codes for CASSLAGGSSPLHF.

This clonotype was recorded at least ten times. The gene calls are TRBV6-5 and TRBJ1-1; D gene uncertain. Trimming removed 3 bases at V and 10 bases at J, with 15 bases between. This CDR3 is 13 amino acids long. Germline CDR1 reads MNHEY; CDR2 reads SVGAGI. The CDR3 DNA reads TGTGCCAGCAGTTATGGGCTATGGGTTCGAGCTTTCTTT. It is translated as CASSYGLWVRAFF.

The table lists this clonotype with a few counts. A read error is possible here, since a much larger clone lies one base away. The chain employs TRBV29-1 and TRBJ1-1; maybe TRBD1 (6 bases). CDR1 SQVTM and CDR2 ANQGSEA come from the germline V gene. The CDR3 has 13 amino acids. CDR3 sequence: CSIEELGGRVAFF. The CDR3 coding sequence is TGCAGCATTGAAGAGTTAGGGGGGAGAGTAGCTTTCTTT.

This clonotype was seen ten or more times. J is TRBJ2-3 and V is TRBV28; TRBD2 agrees at 10 bases. The CDR3 has 16 residues. With 7 bases clipped from V and 2 bases from J, the junction kept 9 bases outside the gene matches. CDR1 is MDHEN, CDR2 SYDVKM, per germline. The CDR3 DNA reads as TGTGCCAGCACCCGTAGCGGGGGGAGGTTCACAGATACGCAGTATTTT. This codes for CASTRSGGRFTDTQYF.

The V call is TRBV2, the J call TRBJ1-1; tentatively, D is TRBD1 (6 bases). The V end lost 6 bases, the J end lost 7 bases, and 21 bases lay between the germline ends. Germline V lookup: CDR1 SNHLY, CDR2 FYNNEI. The length of the CDR3 is 15 residues. The CDR3 nucleotides are TGTGCCAGCAGCGATTTGGGACAACGCTCCGGTGAAGCTTTCTTT. Translated: CASSDLGQRSGEAFF.

This clonotype was seen at least ten times. One junction end does not reproduce the germline sequence, and a read error may be involved. The V and J genes are TRBV7-9 and TRBJ1-1; 7 nucleotides align to TRBD1. This CDR3 contains 14 residues. In germline, CDR1 is SEHNR, CDR2 FQNEAQ (reference sequence). CDR3 region: CASSLGQANTEAFF. The CDR3 nucleotides read TGCGCCAGCAGCCTTGGACAGGCTAACACTGAAGCTTTCTTT.

This clonotype was seen a few times. The rearrangement uses TRBV19 and TRBJ2-1; unclear D gene. The CDR3 contains 13 residues. In germline, CDR1 is LNHDA, CDR2 SQIVND (reference sequence). The V end was cut by 3 bases, the J end by 5 bases, with 8 bases between. The CDR3, as DNA: TGTGCCAGTAGTATCATTTTAGACAATGAGCAGTTCTTC. Amino acids: CASSIILDNEQFF. Together with reference TRBV19 and TRBJ2-1, the CDR3 gives the full variable domain: DGGITQSPKYLFRKEGQNVTLSCEQNLNHDAMYWYRQDPGQGLRLIYYSQIVNDFQKGDIAEGYSVSREKKESFPLTVTSAQKNPTAFYLCASSIILDNEQFFGPGTRLTVL.

This clonotype has a count of ten or more. The V and J genes are TRBV7-8 and TRBJ2-5; TRBD1 aligns across 8 bases. CDR3 length: 17 residues. Germline lookup yields CDR1 SGHVS and CDR2 FQNEAQ. The J segment lost 5 bases and the V segment lost 4 bases, leaving 15 bases of the junction unmatched. CDR3 nucleotide sequence: TGTGCCAGCAGCTCAGGGCTCAGGGGGCTGTCGGTGGAGACCCAGTACTTC. It yields the protein CASSSGLRGLSVETQYF.

V is TRBV9 and J is TRBJ2-7; D remains unclear. The CDR3 runs to 13 residues. Germline CDR1 reads SGDLS; CDR2 reads YYNGEE. Trimming pared 2 bases from V and 3 bases from J, leaving 9 bases between. The CDR3 DNA is TGTGCCAGCAGCGTGACCGAAAACTACGAGCAGTACTTC. It yields the protein CASSVTENYEQYF.

This clonotype was detected ten times or more. The chain carries TRBV2 and TRBJ1-5, with TRBD1 identical over 8 bases. The germline gives CDR1 SNHLY, CDR2 FYNNEI. After removal of 6 bases from V and 5 bases from J, the junction contained 3 bases not matched to a gene. The CDR3 totals 13 residues. CDR3 in amino acids: CASRDRDDQPQHF. CDR3 DNA sequence: TGTGCCAGCAGGGACAGGGACGATCAGCCCCAGCATTTT.

This clonotype appeared many times. The chain combines TRBV28 with TRBJ1-2; no clear D gene. The CDR3 runs to 14 residues. V shed 8 bases and J shed 1 base, with 14 bases lying between them. Germline V gene sequence: CDR1 MDHEN, CDR2 SYDVKM. CDR3 sequence reads: CASRYFAGNYGYTF. The CDR3 DNA follows: TGTGCCAGCCGTTACTTCGCCGGTAACTATGGCTACACCTTC.

The CDR3 loop reads CASSLKLYSAGPSALQAFF. The DNA for the CDR3 is TGTGCCAGCAGCTTGAAATTATACTCGGCAGGGCCCTCGGCACTACAAGCTTTCTTT. The V and J genes are TRBV5-8 and TRBJ1-1, with D perhaps TRBD1 (5 bases). CDR1 SGHTS and CDR2 YDEGEE come from the germline V gene. The CDR3 totals 19 residues. With 1 base removed from V and 9 bases from J, the gap between germline ends came to 31 bases. The whole variable domain, remainder taken from reference TRBV5-8 and TRBJ1-1, is EAGVTQSPTHLIKTRGQQATLRCSPISGHTSVYWYQQALGLGLQFLLWYDEGEERNRGNFPPRFSGRQFPNYSSELNVNALELEDSALYLCASSLKLYSAGPSALQAFFGQGTRLTVV.

This clonotype was detected many times. This rearrangement joins TRBV6-5 to TRBJ2-7; D not resolved. With 4 bases removed from V and 0 bases from J, the gap between germline ends came to 13 bases. Germline CDR1 MNHEY, CDR2 SVGAGI. The CDR3 extends over 15 amino acids. CDR3 DNA sequence: TGTGCCAGCAGTTCCCCGGAGATACGCTCCTACGAGCAGTACTTC. It is translated as CASSSPEIRSYEQYF.

The rearrangement links TRBV6-1 to TRBJ2-7; D may correspond to TRBD1 or TRBD2 (5 bases each). The V end lost 8 bases, the J end lost 2 bases, and 16 bases lay between the germline ends. The CDR3 sequence is 14 residues long. Germline lookup yields CDR1 MNHNS and CDR2 SASEGT. The CDR3 region has the DNA TGTGCCAGCTCCCTTTATGGGACGACCTACGAGCAGTACTTC. It is translated as CASSLYGTTYEQYF.

On this clonotype: A single base is all that separates this from a far larger clone, so a read error is likely. This sequence joins TRBV6-2 or TRBV6-3 and TRBJ2-7; possibly TRBD1 for D (6 bases). CDR3 length: 12 residues. Germline V gives CDR1 MNHEY, CDR2 SVGEGT. CDR3 in DNA: TGTGCCAGCAGATCACAGGGTAACGAGCTGTACTTC. Translated: CASRSQGNELYF.